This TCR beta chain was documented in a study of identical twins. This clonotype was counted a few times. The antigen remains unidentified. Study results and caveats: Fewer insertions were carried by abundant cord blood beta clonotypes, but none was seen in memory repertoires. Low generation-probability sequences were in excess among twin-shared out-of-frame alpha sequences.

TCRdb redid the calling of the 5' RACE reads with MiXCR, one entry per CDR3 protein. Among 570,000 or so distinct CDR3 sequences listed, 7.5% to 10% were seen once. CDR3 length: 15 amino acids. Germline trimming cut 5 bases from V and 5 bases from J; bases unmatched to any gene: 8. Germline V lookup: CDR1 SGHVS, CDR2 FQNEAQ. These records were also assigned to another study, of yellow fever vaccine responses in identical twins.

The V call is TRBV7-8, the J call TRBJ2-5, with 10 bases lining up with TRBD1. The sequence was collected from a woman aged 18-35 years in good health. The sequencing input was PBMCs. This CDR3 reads CASSQRDRGGETQYF. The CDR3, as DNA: TGTGCCAGCAGCCAGCGGGACAGGGGAGGCGAGACCCAGTACTTC.